Below, 28 T cell receptor beta chains from the same sample are listed, as sequenced in a study of blood T cell repertoires in COVID-19 (TCRdb year 2020). Library preparation used the immunoSEQ multiplex PCR assay. The table comes from immuneACCESS by way of TCRdb, which keeps in-frame sequences with V and J called. Part of the clones is missing from these tables; in studies checked, under half for an unresolved V gene and the rest for unknown reasons. The sample table holds just under 350,000 clones, of which about nine tenths were seen once. Of the sample, about 6.3% falls within the top ten clones. Sequenced sample: peripheral blood. Source of these receptors: a woman in her forties or fifties with COVID-19, enrolled during active disease.

CDR3 coding DNA: TGTGCCAGCCGCAACAGGGGACAGCAGCCCCAGCATTTT. As protein: CASRNRGQQPQHF. J is TRBJ1-5 and V is TRBV28, with 7 bases that match TRBD1. Germline trimming cut 8 bases from V and 7 bases from J; bases unmatched to any gene: 8. CDR3 length: 13 amino acids. Germline CDR1 reads MDHEN; CDR2 reads SYDVKM.

V gene TRBV5-4 combines with J gene TRBJ1-1; D is possibly TRBD1 (6 bases). V was shortened by 4 bases and J by 1 base, with 17 bases between the two germline ends. The CDR3 loop spans 16 amino acids. CDR1 and CDR2 (germline): SGHNT, YYREEE (reference sequence). CDR3 protein: CASSPYRGFGNTEAFF. CDR3 nucleotides: TGTGCCAGCAGCCCCTATAGGGGGTTCGGGAACACTGAAGCTTTCTTT.

V gene TRBV2 combines with J gene TRBJ2-3; the match to TRBD2 covers 10 bases. Germline V gives CDR1 SNHLY, CDR2 FYNNEI. The CDR3 sequence is 15 residues long. The trim removed 8 bases at V and 0 bases at J, leaving 5 bases unmatched. DNA for the CDR3: TGTGCCAGCGGGAAAGCGGGAGGGAGCACAGATACGCAGTATTTT. Encoded protein: CASGKAGGSTDTQYF.

In nucleotides, the CDR3 is TGCGCCAGCGGGGCGCGGGGTAATGAGCAGTTCTTC. Its protein product is CASGARGNEQFF. J is TRBJ2-1 and V is TRBV4-1; weak D call: TRBD2 (6 bases). Germline CDR1 and CDR2: MGHRA and YSYEKL. The CDR3 is made up of 12 amino acids. Trimming took off 8 bases at V and 7 bases at J, with 12 bases between the two ends.

V usage is TRBV14 and J usage is TRBJ2-3, with 12 bases that match TRBD2. CDR3 length: 17 amino acids. Germline V gene data show CDR1 as SGHDN and CDR2 as FVKESK. Trimming cost V 3 bases and J 7 bases; bases outside gene matches: 11. The CDR3 nucleotides read TGTGCCAGCAGCCAGGGGCTACTAGCGGGAGGATTGAATACGCAGTATTTT. It yields the protein CASSQGLLAGGLNTQYF.

CDR3 in amino acids: CASSRTWVGGYTF. Written as DNA, the CDR3 is TGTGCCAGTAGTAGGACTTGGGTAGGAGGCTACACCTTC. The rearrangement joins TRBV19 to TRBJ1-2; D not resolved. Trimming stripped 4 bases from V and 8 bases from J, with 14 bases between. Germline-derived CDR1 and CDR2 are LNHDA and SQIVND (reference sequence). The CDR3 is 13 amino acids.

This rearrangement joins TRBV9 to TRBJ2-5; 8 bases match TRBD2. With V trimmed by 3 bases and J by 3 bases, 4 bases remained unmatched. The CDR3 runs 14 residues. CDR1 SGDLS and CDR2 YYNGEE come from the germline V gene. The CDR3 reads CASSGSGIEETQYF. The CDR3, as DNA: TGTGCCAGCAGCGGTAGCGGGATAGAAGAGACCCAGTACTTC. The full variable domain, its missing parts supplied by reference TRBV9 and TRBJ2-5, is DSGVTQTPKHLITATGQRVTLRCSPRSGDLSVYWYQQSLDQGLQFLIQYYNGEERAKGNILERFSAQQFPDLHSELNLSSLELGDSALYFCASSGSGIEETQYFGPGTRLLVL.

The chain recombines TRBV5-1 with TRBJ2-2; the D is unclear. Germline-derived CDR1 and CDR2 are SGHRS and YFSETQ. The CDR3 is 13 amino acids. Trimming removed 1 base from V and 6 bases from J, with 7 bases in between. The CDR3 is CASSLTVPGELFF. The DNA of the CDR3 is TGCGCCAGCAGCTTGACGGTGCCCGGGGAGCTGTTTTTT.

The chain is built from TRBV2 and TRBJ2-3; 7 bases fit TRBD2. Unmatched junction bases numbered 7, after V lost 4 bases and J lost 6 bases. CDR1 is SNHLY, CDR2 FYNNEI, per germline. The CDR3 loop spans 14 amino acids. The CDR3 DNA sequence: TGTGCCAGCAGTGGGAACACGGGAGGTGATACGCAGTATTTT. It translates to CASSGNTGGDTQYF.

The V call is TRBV11-2, the J call TRBJ2-1; 14 bases align to TRBD2. Germline values: CDR1 SGHAT, CDR2 FQNNGV. This CDR3 is built from 18 residues. Trimming cost V 5 bases and J 5 bases; bases outside gene matches: 11. CDR3 sequence: CASSPRLAGGLENNEQFF. CDR3 in DNA: TGTGCCAGCAGCCCCCGACTAGCGGGAGGGCTCGAAAACAATGAGCAGTTCTTC.

The chain employs TRBV19 and TRBJ2-1, with 10 bases fitting TRBD1. Unmatched junction bases numbered 10, after V lost 6 bases and J lost 8 bases. This CDR3 spans 15 amino acids. The germline V gene encodes CDR1 LNHDA and CDR2 SQIVND (reference sequence). The chain's CDR3 is CASSPTGGAFYEQFF. For the CDR3, the DNA is TGTGCCAGTAGCCCGACAGGGGGCGCGTTCTATGAGCAGTTCTTC.

The rearrangement links TRBV7-2 to TRBJ2-2; 8 nucleotides agree with TRBD1. After removal of 5 bases from V and 5 bases from J, the junction contained 4 bases not matched to a gene. This CDR3 region has 14 residues. Germline CDR1 is SGHTA and CDR2 is FQGNSA. The CDR3 region has the DNA TGTGCCAGCAGCCGGACAGGGTTTACCGGGGAGCTGTTTTTT. Translating it yields CASSRTGFTGELFF.

The table lists this clone with a few counts. The DNA of the CDR3 is TGTGCCAGCAGCACAAACGGGGTGGATGGGACTGAAGCTTTCTTT. Amino acid sequence: CASSTNGVDGTEAFF. The chain is built from TRBV7-3 and TRBJ1-1; no clear D gene. V was cut by 5 bases and J by 5 bases, with 18 bases left in between. The germline V gene has CDR1 SGHTA and CDR2 FQGTGA. The CDR3 is made up of 15 amino acids. Together with reference TRBV7-3 and TRBJ1-1, the CDR3 gives the full variable domain: GAGVSQTPSNKVTEKGKYVELRCDPISGHTALYWYRQSLGQGPEFLIYFQGTGAADDSGLPNDRFFAVRPEGSVSTLKIQRTERGDSAVYLCASSTNGVDGTEAFFGQGTRLTVV.

This clone was recorded only once. The chain couples TRBV11-3 to TRBJ2-7; D perhaps matches TRBD2 (6 bases). Germline V gene sequence: CDR1 SGHNT, CDR2 YENEEA. The CDR3 contains 13 residues. The V end was cut by 5 bases, the J end by 2 bases, with 10 bases between. The CDR3 nucleotides read TGTGCCAGCAGCGTCGGCGGGGCCTACGAGCAGTACTTC. The encoded protein is CASSVGGAYEQYF.

This clone was seen a handful of times. The chain carries TRBV6-4 and TRBJ1-2; TRBD1 might be the D (5 bases). The germline gives CDR1 MRHNA, CDR2 SNTAGT. CDR3 size: 15 residues. Trimming took off 3 bases at V and 6 bases at J, with 17 bases between the two ends. Here the CDR3 DNA reads TGTGCCAGCAGTGAGGGGGGGACCCTCACCCATGGCTACACCTTC. Encoded protein: CASSEGGTLTHGYTF.

The J gene is TRBJ2-7, the V gene TRBV30; the match to TRBD2 covers 11 bases. The germline V gene encodes CDR1 GTSNPN and CDR2 SVGIG (reference sequence). The CDR3 sequence is 14 residues long. V was pared by 3 bases and J by 5 bases, with 6 bases of the junction left unmatched. This CDR3 is CAWSPTSGNHEQYF. The CDR3 coding sequence is TGTGCCTGGAGCCCGACTAGCGGGAATCACGAGCAGTACTTC. The full variable domain, its missing parts supplied by reference TRBV30 and TRBJ2-7, is SQTIHQWPATLVQPVGSPLSLECTVEGTSNPNLYWYRQAAGRGLQLLFYSVGIGQISSEVPQNLSASRPQDRQFILSSKKLLLSDSGFYLCAWSPTSGNHEQYFGPGTRLTVT.

J is TRBJ2-2 and V is TRBV9, with 13 bases matching TRBD2. The CDR3 runs 17 residues. Germline lookup yields CDR1 SGDLS and CDR2 YYNGEE. The ends lost 3 bases at V and 3 bases at J; junction bases unmatched: 5. The CDR3 sequence is CASSGTSGSRYTGELFF. The CDR3 DNA follows: TGTGCCAGCAGCGGGACTAGCGGGAGTAGGTACACCGGGGAGCTGTTTTTT.

The gene calls are TRBV6-4 and TRBJ2-1; 10 bases map to TRBD2. CDR3 size: 15 residues. With V trimmed by 4 bases and J by 5 bases, 5 bases remained unmatched. Germline CDR1 and CDR2: MRHNA and SNTAGT. The chain's CDR3 is CASSARTSGNNEQFF. DNA for the CDR3: TGTGCCAGCAGTGCCCGGACTAGCGGAAACAATGAGCAGTTCTTC.

The chain uses TRBV5-8 and TRBJ1-1; D remains unclear. Germline V gene data show CDR1 as SGHTS and CDR2 as YDEGEE. The CDR3 has 15 residues. The germline V and J ends were trimmed by 0 bases and 0 bases, with 9 bases remaining between them. The CDR3 DNA sequence: TGTGCCAGCAGCTTGGAGAAACAAATGAACACTGAAGCTTTCTTT. Its protein is CASSLEKQMNTEAFF.

This clone has only a few counts. The V gene is TRBV4-2, the J gene TRBJ2-7, with D unclear. Germline CDR1 is LGHNA and CDR2 is YNFKEQ. The CDR3 spans 13 residues. Between the trimmed V and J ends, which lost 1 base and 6 bases, there was a span of 10 bases. The CDR3 spells CASSQAYSTEQYF. Written as DNA, the CDR3 is TGTGCCAGCAGCCAAGCCTACTCTACCGAGCAGTACTTC.

The CDR3 protein is CASGLPSQGATGNTIYF. The DNA for the CDR3 is TGTGCTAGTGGTTTACCCTCTCAGGGGGCAACAGGAAACACCATATATTTT. V and J are TRBV12-5 and TRBJ1-3; TRBD1 agrees at 8 bases. The V and J ends lost 3 bases and 4 bases, in that order; junction bases with no gene match: 11. The CDR3 runs 17 residues. Looked up from germline, CDR1 is LGHNT and CDR2 is FRNRAP.

The rearrangement joins TRBV19 to TRBJ1-4; D may be TRBD1 (5 bases). CDR1 LNHDA and CDR2 SQIVND come from the germline V gene (reference sequence). V was pared by 7 bases and J by 3 bases, with 18 bases between. The CDR3 contains 16 residues. The CDR3 protein is CASIQSNTGSNEKLFF. The CDR3, as DNA: TGTGCCAGTATTCAGTCCAACACAGGTTCTAATGAAAAACTGTTTTTT.

The chain recombines TRBV25-1 with TRBJ2-7; the match to TRBD2 covers 10 bases. Per germline, CDR1 MGHDK and CDR2 SYGVNS. V lost 4 bases, J lost 0 bases, and 3 bases stayed unmatched. This CDR3 spans 15 amino acids. The CDR3 DNA reads TGTGCCAGCAGTGGATCTAGCGGGAGCTCCTACGAGCAGTACTTC. Translating gives CASSGSSGSSYEQYF.

V and J are TRBV30 and TRBJ1-2, with D possibly TRBD1 on 5 matching bases. There are 12 residues in the CDR3. Germline values: CDR1 GTSNPN, CDR2 SVGIG (reference sequence). V dropped 1 base and J dropped 10 bases, with 13 bases sitting between them. Here the CDR3 reads CAWSGGPGDYTF. CDR3 DNA: TGTGCCTGGAGTGGGGGCCCGGGTGACTACACCTTC.

This chain joins TRBV4-2 and TRBJ1-5; TRBD1 might be the D (6 bases). The germline V gene has CDR1 LGHNA and CDR2 YNFKEQ. This CDR3 spans 14 amino acids. Trimming took off 5 bases at V and 6 bases at J, with 14 bases between the two ends. The CDR3: CASSSRQERQPQHF. CDR3 sequence (DNA): TGTGCCAGCAGCTCCCGACAGGAGCGTCAGCCCCAGCATTTT.

J is TRBJ1-2 and V is TRBV20-1, with a tentative D call TRBD1 (5 bases). The CDR3 runs 14 residues. The germline V and J ends were trimmed by 3 bases and 3 bases, with 14 bases remaining between them. Germline values: CDR1 DFQATT, CDR2 SNEGSKA (reference sequence). As DNA, the CDR3 is TGCAGTGCTAGTCGACAGAATCTAGACTATGGCTACACCTTC. Amino acids: CSASRQNLDYGYTF.

The chain couples TRBV7-9 to TRBJ1-4; 10 nucleotides align to TRBD1. The CDR3 consists of 16 residues. With 4 bases clipped from V and 4 bases from J, the junction kept 6 bases outside the gene matches. Germline values: CDR1 SEHNR, CDR2 FQNEAQ (reference sequence). The DNA for the CDR3 is TGTGCCAGCAGCTCCCGGGACAGGGGCATTAATGAAAAACTGTTTTTT. The encoded protein is CASSSRDRGINEKLFF.

This chain links TRBV19 with TRBJ1-1; 8 nucleotides match TRBD1. The CDR3 runs to 14 residues. Germline V gene lookup returns CDR1 LNHDA and CDR2 SQIVND (reference sequence). V lost 7 bases, J lost 2 bases, and 6 bases stayed unmatched. CDR3 region: CASNPQGANTEAFF. The DNA of the CDR3 is TGTGCCAGTAACCCCCAGGGGGCAAACACTGAAGCTTTCTTT. The full variable domain, in which reference TRBV19 and TRBJ1-1 provide the parts outside the CDR3, is DGGITQSPKYLFRKEGQNVTLSCEQNLNHDAMYWYRQDPGQGLRLIYYSQIVNDFQKGDIAEGYSVSREKKESFPLTVTSAQKNPTAFYLCASNPQGANTEAFFGQGTRLTVV.